The 19 T cell receptor beta chains in this list originate from one sample, sequenced in a study of shared clonotypes between healthy human individuals. Produced via immunoSEQ multiplex PCR; TCRdb's table is partial and in-frame only. In the table there are 550,000 to 600,000 clones, around 76% of which are singletons. Sequenced input: PBMCs. The receptors come from a woman between 40 and 50 years old in good health. Some clones in this sample may be carry-over from other donors' samples.

The chain links TRBV2 to TRBJ1-3, with D perhaps matching TRBD1 (6 bases). The CDR3 contains 12 residues. V lost 8 bases to trimming and J lost 8 bases, with 13 bases between them. The germline gives CDR1 SNHLY, CDR2 FYNNEI. The CDR3 sequence: CASRQVKDTIYF. The CDR3 DNA follows: TGTGCCAGCCGACAGGTTAAGGACACCATATATTTT. Complete variable domain (other parts from reference TRBV2 and TRBJ1-3): EPEVTQTPSHQVTQMGQEVILRCVPISNHLYFYWYRQILGQKVEFLVSFYNNEISEKSEIFDDQFSVERPDGSNFTLKIRSTKLEDSAMYFCASRQVKDTIYFGEGSWLTVV.

The chain combines TRBV7-8 with TRBJ2-3; 8 nucleotides match TRBD1. V lost 5 bases and J lost 3; bases outside the gene matches: 4. CDR1 and CDR2 (germline): SGHVS, FQNEAQ. The CDR3 consists of 14 residues. CDR3 nucleotide sequence: TGTGCCAGCAGCCTTGACAGGGGTACAGATACGCAGTATTTT. Encoded protein: CASSLDRGTDTQYF.

The rearrangement joins TRBV19 to TRBJ2-5; D may be TRBD1 (6 bases). The germline V gene encodes CDR1 LNHDA and CDR2 SQIVND (reference sequence). This CDR3 comprises 13 residues. The CDR3 bases are TGTGCTACCTCAATAGCCAGGGGTGAGACCCAGTACTTC. Its protein is CATSIARGETQYF.

The genes are TRBV2 and TRBJ2-5; perhaps TRBD2 as D (6 bases). The CDR3 covers 15 residues. Trimming left V 3 bases short and J 1 base short, with 12 bases between. The germline gives CDR1 SNHLY, CDR2 FYNNEI. The CDR3 DNA is TGTGCCAGCAGTGAGGGCGGGGCGACCCAAGAGACCCAGTACTTC. Amino acids: CASSEGGATQETQYF.

The V and J genes are TRBV15 and TRBJ2-2, with D maybe TRBD1 (6 bases). The V end lost 3 bases, the J end lost 1 base, and 12 bases lay between the germline ends. Germline assignment: CDR1 LNHNV and CDR2 YYDKDF (reference sequence). The CDR3 has 16 amino acids. The CDR3 reads CATSSRGGQNTGELFF. Here the CDR3 DNA reads TGTGCCACCAGCAGCCGAGGGGGACAGAACACCGGGGAGCTGTTTTTT.

This rearrangement joins TRBV19 to TRBJ1-5; no firm D call. The germline V gene has CDR1 LNHDA and CDR2 SQIVND (reference sequence). The length of the CDR3 is 16 residues. Trimming cost V 2 bases and J 10 bases, with 21 bases left between them. CDR3 region: CASSISPAGLESPQHF. The CDR3 DNA sequence: TGTGCCAGTAGTATATCCCCGGCCGGGTTGGAGTCTCCCCAGCATTTT.

This chain connects TRBV7-2 to TRBJ1-5; tentative D call: TRBD1 (6 bases). Germline V gene lookup returns CDR1 SGHTA and CDR2 FQGNSA. V was shortened by 5 bases and J by 0 bases, with 14 bases between the two germline ends. The length of the CDR3 is 16 residues. The CDR3 sequence is CASSPRTDFSNQPQHF. The DNA of the CDR3 is TGTGCCAGCAGCCCCCGGACAGATTTTAGCAATCAGCCCCAGCATTTT.

Details on this clone: Additional DNA sequences in this sample encode the identical CDR3. The chain carries TRBV5-1 and TRBJ2-5; 11 bases match TRBD2. Trimming at V came to 2 bases and at J to 1 base, leaving 1 base not matched to a gene. Per the germline V gene, CDR1 is SGHRS and CDR2 is YFSETQ. The CDR3 has 15 amino acids. The CDR3 DNA sequence: TGCGCCAGCAGCTTAGGACTAGCGGGCCAAGAGACCCAGTACTTC. This codes for CASSLGLAGQETQYF. Variable domain in full (rest from reference TRBV5-1 and TRBJ2-5): KAGVTQTPRYLIKTRGQQVTLSCSPISGHRSVSWYQQTPGQGLQFLFEYFSETQRNKGNFPGRFSGRQFSNSRSEMNVSTLELGDSALYLCASSLGLAGQETQYFGPGTRLLVL.

The V gene is TRBV7-9, the J gene TRBJ1-5; 8 bases agree with TRBD1. V was pared by 1 base and J by 7 bases, with 6 bases of the junction left unmatched. Germline CDR1 and CDR2: SEHNR and FQNEAQ (reference sequence). This CDR3 spans 15 amino acids. As DNA, the CDR3 is TGTGCCAGCAGCTTAGACCCGGACAGGGACCAGCCCCAGCATTTT. Its translation: CASSLDPDRDQPQHF.

The rearrangement links TRBV4-3 to TRBJ2-5, with D possibly matching TRBD2 (5 bases). The better agreement between TRBJ2-7 and the DNA end casts doubt on the J call. CDR3 length equals 16 residues. Germline-derived CDR1 and CDR2 are LGHNA and YSLEER. CDR3 nucleotide sequence: TGCGCCAGCAGCCAAGATTATTCTAGCCCTACACTCGAGCAGTACTTC. Translation: CASSQDYSSPTLEQYF.

J is TRBJ2-3 and V is TRBV9, with D perhaps given as TRBD1 or TRBD2 (5 bases each). There are 17 residues in the CDR3. Trimming pared 3 bases from V and 4 bases from J, leaving 21 bases between. Germline CDR1 and CDR2: SGDLS and YYNGEE. CDR3 DNA sequence: TGTGCCAGCAGCGACGGAACCGGGACCGGGGCAGCAGATACGCAGTATTTT. It specifies CASSDGTGTGAADTQYF.

This clone was picked up many times. The chain employs TRBV30 and TRBJ1-2; D gene uncertain. CDR1 is GTSNPN, CDR2 SVGIG, per germline (reference sequence). The V gene lost 3 bases and the J gene lost 7 bases, with 6 bases spanning the gap. This CDR3 is 10 amino acids long. CDR3 DNA: TGTGCCTGGAGGAAAGGTGGCTACACCTTC. Its translation is CAWRKGGYTF.

Comment on this clone: This clone may be a read error of a much larger clone one base away. The chain combines TRBV4-2 with TRBJ1-5; D unresolved. The germline gives CDR1 LGHNA, CDR2 YNFKEQ. V was pared by 5 bases and J by 0 bases, with 11 bases between. This CDR3 spans 15 amino acids. The CDR3 DNA sequence: TGTGCCAGCAGCTTAGGAGTAGATAGCAATCAGCCCCAGCATTTT. This translates into CASSLGVDSNQPQHF.

Note on this clone: The junction departs from germline at one end; a sequencing error may be responsible. Other DNA sequences in the sample encode the same CDR3. The chain is built from TRBV7-9 and TRBJ1-1, with D perhaps matching TRBD1 (5 bases). Germline values: CDR1 SEHNR, CDR2 FQNEAQ (reference sequence). The CDR3 has 13 amino acids. This CDR3 reads CASSLEGGTEAFF. The CDR3 DNA sequence: TGTGCCAGCAGCTTAGAGGGTGGGACCGAAGCTTTCTTC. The whole variable domain, remainder taken from reference TRBV7-9 and TRBJ1-1, is DTGVSQNPRHKITKRGQNVTFRCDPISEHNRLYWYRQTLGQGPEFLTYFQNEAQLEKSRLLSDRFSAERPKGSFSTLEIQRTEQGDSAMYLCASSLEGGTEAFFGQGTRLTVV.

The chain couples TRBV6-1 to TRBJ2-1; a weak D match, TRBD2 (5 bases). Trimming stripped 5 bases from V and 0 bases from J, with 8 bases between. CDR1 is MNHNS and CDR2 is SASEGT in the germline V gene. The CDR3 consists of 14 residues. The CDR3 bases are TGTGCCAGCAGTTTAGGGAGCTCCTACAATGAGCAGTTCTTC. Its protein product is CASSLGSSYNEQFF.

The V call is TRBV4-1, the J call TRBJ2-1, with a tentative D call TRBD2 (7 bases). The CDR3 is made up of 18 amino acids. Trimming removed 1 base from V and 1 base from J, with 17 bases in between. The germline V gene has CDR1 MGHRA and CDR2 YSYEKL. The CDR3 loop is CASSQGAGRGGSYNEQFF. Written as DNA, the CDR3 is TGCGCCAGCAGCCAAGGAGCGGGAAGAGGGGGGTCCTACAATGAGCAGTTCTTC.

On this clone: In this CDR3 the conserved last residue, phenylalanine or tryptophan, is missing, so a read error is likely. The V and J genes are TRBV5-8 and TRBJ1-1; 7 bases fit TRBD1. Germline V gives CDR1 SGHTS, CDR2 YDEGEE. After removal of 0 bases from V and 4 bases from J, the junction contained 3 bases not matched to a gene. This CDR3 has 14 residues. In DNA, the CDR3 is TGTGCCAGCAGCTTGGCAGGGGGACTCACTGAAGCTTTCCTT. This encodes CASSLAGGLTEAFL.

This clone has just one count. The chain is built from TRBV6-5 and TRBJ2-1; TRBD1 or TRBD2 may be the D gene (5 bases each). V shed 1 base and J shed 1 base, with 8 bases lying between them. This CDR3 is built from 15 residues. Germline V gene sequence: CDR1 MNHEY, CDR2 SVGAGI. DNA of the CDR3: TGTGCCAGCAGTTACTGGGGGAATTCCTACAATGAGCAGTTCTTC. It specifies CASSYWGNSYNEQFF.

This chain links TRBV18 with TRBJ2-1; D not resolved. The V and J ends lost 2 bases and 1 base respectively, with 6 bases between them. Germline loops: CDR1 KGHSH, CDR2 LQKENI. The CDR3 extends over 14 amino acids. The CDR3 DNA reads as TGTGCCAGCTCACCAATGGGGTCCTACAATGAGCAGTTCTTC. This encodes CASSPMGSYNEQFF.